A single T cell receptor beta chain is shown here with its context. The record originates from a study of blood T cell repertoires in COVID-19. Authors' data handling: Amplification of reference gene primers provided the estimated nucleated cell counts. Only in-frame clones appear in the TCRdb table, and some are missing; sequencing was by immunoSEQ multiplex PCR. That table gives V, J and clone size, and the DNA gave D and trimming. The data hold about 91,000 clones, with about 86% observed a single time. Trimming took 0 bases from V and 6 from J; bases not matched to a gene: 7. Per germline, CDR1 SGHNT and CDR2 YYREEE (reference sequence). The CDR3 covers 15 residues.

The sequence came from a woman in her 70s with acute or convalescent COVID-19. The sequenced sample was peripheral blood. The V call is TRBV5-4, the J call TRBJ1-2; the match to TRBD1 covers 8 bases. In nucleotides, the CDR3 is TGTGCCAGCAGCTTGGGACCCGGACAGGGAAATGGCTACACCTTC. Encoded protein: CASSLGPGQGNGYTF.